These 28 T cell receptor beta chains were all obtained from the same sample, sequenced in a study of T cells in Graves' hyperthyroidism and ophthalmopathy. Amplified TCR beta CDR3 regions came from RNA transcripts. When the TCR CDR3 underwent first-round RT-PCR, the HTBI primer set was used. TCRdb reprocessed the multiplex PCR reads via MiXCR and lists one record per CDR3 protein. Of 650,000 to 850,000 distinct CDR3 sequences listed, roughly a sixth are singletons. The sample was blood. These receptors originate from a woman in her forties or fifties with Graves' hyperthyroidism that later progressed to Graves' ophthalmopathy.

The chain carries TRBV20-1 and TRBJ1-2, with 10 bases that match TRBD1. Germline V gene sequence: CDR1 DFQATT, CDR2 SNEGSKA (reference sequence). Unmatched junction bases numbered 8, after V lost 1 base and J lost 0 bases. There are 17 residues in the CDR3. CDR3 bases: TGCAGTGCTAGAGCCCCCGTGACAGGGGGCGCTAACTATGGCTACACCTTC. It is translated as CSARAPVTGGANYGYTF.

This clonotype was recorded many times. V gene TRBV7-8 combines with J gene TRBJ1-1; 12 bases agree with TRBD1. The CDR3 extends over 18 amino acids. Per germline, CDR1 SGHVS and CDR2 FQNEAQ. J was trimmed by 3 bases and V by 1 base; bases with no gene match: 9. CDR3 amino acids: CASSLDPGQGARDTEAFF. The CDR3 nucleotides are TGTGCCAGCAGCTTAGACCCGGGACAGGGGGCCAGGGACACTGAAGCTTTCTTT. The variable domain in full, with the rest retrieved from reference TRBV7-8 and TRBJ1-1, is GAGVSQSPRYKVAKRGQDVALRCDPISGHVSLFWYQQALGQGPEFLTYFQNEAQLDKSGLPSDRFFAERPEGSVSTLKIQRTQQEDSAVYLCASSLDPGQGARDTEAFFGQGTRLTVV.

This clonotype was detected ten times or more. The chain recombines TRBV6-2 or TRBV6-3 with TRBJ2-1, with 8 bases identical to TRBD1. The trim removed 6 bases at V and 4 bases at J, leaving 8 bases unmatched. CDR3 size: 15 residues. The germline V gene encodes CDR1 MNHEY and CDR2 SVGEGT. CDR3 protein: CASSRPGQAYNEQFF. CDR3 sequence (DNA): TGTGCCAGCAGCCGCCCGGGACAGGCATACAATGAGCAGTTCTTC.

This clonotype was counted ten times or more. V is TRBV5-8 and J is TRBJ1-1; 7 positions match TRBD1. The CDR3 has 18 residues. Per germline, CDR1 SGHTS and CDR2 YDEGEE. V gave up 0 bases and J gave up 0 bases; unmatched junction bases: 11. The CDR3 DNA reads as TGTGCCAGCAGCTTGGCCCTTATTCTACAGGGGATGAACACTGAAGCTTTCTTT. This codes for CASSLALILQGMNTEAFF.

The chain is built from TRBV27 and TRBJ2-2; D perhaps matches TRBD2 (7 bases). CDR3 length equals 17 residues. V dropped 7 bases and J dropped 2 bases, with 20 bases sitting between them. Germline V gene sequence: CDR1 MNHEY, CDR2 SMNVEV (reference sequence). The CDR3 here is CASTFAGAFVNTGELFF. The CDR3 DNA is TGTGCCAGCACCTTCGCGGGGGCTTTCGTAAACACCGGGGAGCTGTTTTTT.

This clonotype showed up many times. The chain carries TRBV12-3 or TRBV12-4 and TRBJ1-6; TRBD1 aligns across 7 bases. With V trimmed by 8 bases and J by 6 bases, 13 bases remained unmatched. The CDR3 is made up of 16 amino acids. The CDR3 DNA sequence: TGTGCCAGCGCGAACGGGGGCAGGGGGGTTAATTCACCCCTCCACTTT. It encodes CASANGGRGVNSPLHF.

This clonotype occurred a few times. The J gene is TRBJ2-7, the V gene TRBV27; 8 nucleotides agree with TRBD1. The CDR3 is 15 amino acids. V lost 1 base, J lost 3 bases, and 5 bases stayed unmatched. CDR1 is MNHEY, CDR2 SMNVEV, per germline (reference sequence). CDR3 DNA: TGTGCCAGCAGTTTATATGCAGGGGGCTACTACGAGCAGTACTTC. It specifies CASSLYAGGYYEQYF.

The chain recombines TRBV5-6 with TRBJ2-1; D is undetermined. V was cut by 0 bases and J by 1 base, with 8 bases left in between. Looked up from germline, CDR1 is SGHDT and CDR2 is YYEEEE. The CDR3 is 15 amino acids. The CDR3 DNA reads as TGTGCCAGCAGCTTGGATGGGATATCCTACAATGAGCAGTTCTTC. Its translation: CASSLDGISYNEQFF. The complete variable domain, with remaining parts taken from reference TRBV5-6 and TRBJ2-1, reads DAGVTQSPTHLIKTRGQQVTLRCSPKSGHDTVSWYQQALGQGPQFIFQYYEEEERQRGNFPDRFSGHQFPNYSSELNVNALLLGDSALYLCASSLDGISYNEQFFGPGTRLTVL.

The table lists this clonotype with a few counts. The CDR3 loop reads CASSTSLAGTDTQYF. The CDR3 DNA is TGTGCCAGTAGTACCTCTCTAGCGGGCACAGATACGCAGTATTTT. The rearrangement joins TRBV19 to TRBJ2-3; 7 nucleotides agree with TRBD2. CDR3 length: 15 amino acids. V was clipped by 4 bases and J by 1 base; unmatched bases: 5. The germline CDR1 and CDR2 sequences are LNHDA and SQIVND (reference sequence).

This clonotype was counted at least ten times. The J gene is TRBJ1-4, the V gene TRBV6-1; D call uncertain. This CDR3 comprises 14 residues. V lost 6 bases and J 7 bases, leaving 15 bases between the germline ends. Per the germline V gene, CDR1 is MNHNS and CDR2 is SASEGT. CDR3 residues: CASSSVMVGEKLFF. The CDR3 region has the DNA TGTGCCAGCAGCTCGGTCATGGTTGGTGAAAAACTGTTTTTT.

The chain employs TRBV6-1 and TRBJ1-5, with TRBD1 matching over 7 bases. CDR3 size: 15 residues. Germline CDR1 reads MNHNS; CDR2 reads SASEGT. V trimming: 5 bases; J trimming: 2 bases; junction bases outside the gene matches: 6. The CDR3 DNA follows: TGTGCCAGCAGTAAGACAGGGAGGGGCAATCAGCCCCAGCATTTT. Protein: CASSKTGRGNQPQHF.

The CDR3 is CSVEVATAYEQYF. As DNA, the CDR3 is TGCAGCGTTGAAGTGGCGACAGCCTACGAGCAGTACTTC. This rearrangement joins TRBV29-1 to TRBJ2-7, with a possible D match to TRBD1 (5 bases). Germline CDR1 reads SQVTM; CDR2 reads ANQGSEA. V was trimmed by 1 base and J by 2 bases, leaving 9 bases between them. The CDR3 runs to 13 residues.

The rearrangement joins TRBV6-1 to TRBJ1-5; 9 nucleotides match TRBD1. This CDR3 region has 16 residues. Germline CDR1 reads MNHNS; CDR2 reads SASEGT. V lost 8 bases to trimming and J lost 4 bases; unmatched junction nucleotides: 12. In nucleotides, the CDR3 is TGTGCCAGCGGCGACTCGGGACAGGGACGGAATCAGCCCCAGCATTTT. This codes for CASGDSGQGRNQPQHF.

This chain joins TRBV10-3 and TRBJ1-5, with a tentative D call TRBD1 (6 bases). The ends were cut back, 2 bases at V and 5 bases at J, with 19 bases in the middle. The V gene's germline CDR1 is ENHRY and CDR2 SYGVKD. This CDR3 has 17 residues. The CDR3 nucleotides are TGTGCCATCAGTGAGACCATCCGTACAGGGCGGGATCAGCCCCAGCATTTT. Protein: CAISETIRTGRDQPQHF.

This clonotype was seen ten or more times. This rearrangement joins TRBV5-1 to TRBJ2-5; TRBD1 is a possible D gene (5 bases). The germline CDR1 and CDR2 sequences are SGHRS and YFSETQ. Trimming took 4 bases from V and 7 from J, leaving 17 bases between them. The CDR3 length is 14 residues. CDR3 sequence reads: CASSPQAREGTQYF. Written as DNA, the CDR3 is TGCGCCAGCAGCCCCCAGGCCAGGGAAGGGACCCAGTACTTC.

This chain connects TRBV2 to TRBJ1-2; D is ambiguous. Trimming shortened V by 1 base and J by 13 bases, and 10 bases separated the two germline ends. Looked up from germline, CDR1 is SNHLY and CDR2 is FYNNEI. The CDR3 contains 11 residues. CDR3 nucleotides: TGTGCCAGCAGTGAAGGGCAGGAATTCACCTTC. It specifies CASSEGQEFTF.

The rearrangement links TRBV15 to TRBJ1-5, with D possibly matching TRBD1 (6 bases). The germline V gene encodes CDR1 LNHNV and CDR2 YYDKDF (reference sequence). The length of the CDR3 is 15 residues. Trimming shortened V by 6 bases and J by 1 base, and 13 bases separated the two germline ends. Here the CDR3 DNA reads TGTGCCACCAGTCCCCGGGGGGGCAGCAATCAGCCCCAGCATTTT. It specifies CATSPRGGSNQPQHF.

This clonotype counts as medium-sized. The chain combines TRBV10-3 with TRBJ2-5; TRBD2 agrees at 7 bases. Germline trimming cut 0 bases from V and 3 bases from J; bases unmatched to any gene: 7. The CDR3 extends over 16 amino acids. CDR1 is ENHRY, CDR2 SYGVKD, per germline. CDR3 in amino acids: CAISESTASGEETQYF. The CDR3 DNA reads TGTGCCATCAGTGAGTCGACGGCTAGCGGTGAAGAGACCCAGTACTTC.

The chain uses TRBV12-3 or TRBV12-4 and TRBJ1-5; TRBD1 matches at 8 bases. V dropped 3 bases and J dropped 5; count of bases not matched to a gene: 9. The CDR3 is 16 amino acids. The CDR3 sequence is CASSFGTGGPHQPQHF. The CDR3 DNA sequence: TGTGCCAGCAGTTTTGGGACAGGAGGGCCTCATCAGCCCCAGCATTTT.

This clonotype was seen a few times. The V and J genes are TRBV7-8 and TRBJ2-3, with 7 bases aligning to TRBD2. The CDR3 sequence is 16 residues long. Germline V gives CDR1 SGHVS, CDR2 FQNEAQ. Germline trimming cut 5 bases from V and 4 bases from J; bases unmatched to any gene: 12. In DNA form, the CDR3 reads TGTGCCAGCAGCCCCACTAAGCGGGGCTATGCAGATACGCAGTATTTT. Translation gives CASSPTKRGYADTQYF.

This clonotype has a handful of counts. The chain recombines TRBV19 with TRBJ1-5; TRBD1 is a possible D gene (6 bases). With 6 bases removed from V and 8 bases from J, the gap between germline ends came to 20 bases. Germline values: CDR1 LNHDA, CDR2 SQIVND (reference sequence). The CDR3 has 15 residues. The CDR3 DNA sequence: TGTGCCAGTAGGGGAATGGAGGGGGGCTCTGAGCCCCAGCATTTT. This translates into CASRGMEGGSEPQHF.

This clonotype occurred a few times. In nucleotides, the CDR3 is TGTGCCACCAGGGGCTCCTACAATGAGCAGTTCTTC. It specifies CATRGSYNEQFF. The chain couples TRBV6-1 to TRBJ2-1; a weak D match, TRBD1 (6 bases). Germline CDR1 MNHNS, CDR2 SASEGT. V lost 10 bases to trimming and J lost 0 bases, with 7 bases between them. The CDR3 totals 12 residues.

The chain is built from TRBV20-1 and TRBJ1-1; a possible D gene is TRBD1 (5 bases). The V end was cut by 8 bases, the J end by 4 bases, with 14 bases between. CDR1 and CDR2 from the germline V gene are DFQATT and SNEGSKA (reference sequence). CDR3 length: 12 amino acids. This CDR3 reads CSRTGMSTEAFF. The DNA for the CDR3 is TGCAGTCGTACAGGAATGAGCACTGAAGCTTTCTTT.

Concerning this clonotype itself: An end of the junction differs from the germline gene, which may be a read error. V is TRBV7-7 and J is TRBJ2-3; either TRBD1 or TRBD2 may fit D (6 bases each). Germline-derived CDR1 and CDR2 are SSHAT and FNYEAQ (reference sequence). The CDR3 is 14 residues long. The CDR3 bases are TGTGCTAGCAGCTTAGGGGGGAACTCAGATACGCAGTATTTT. Protein: CASSLGGNSDTQYF.

The sample holds many counts of this clonotype. The chain links TRBV13 to TRBJ2-5; 7 nucleotides agree with TRBD2. From germline, CDR1 is PRHDT and CDR2 FYEKMQ (reference sequence). The CDR3 covers 15 residues. V trimming: 3 bases; J trimming: 4 bases; junction bases outside the gene matches: 8. The CDR3 sequence is CASSFLTRGVETQYF. For the CDR3, the DNA is TGTGCCAGCAGCTTTCTCACCCGGGGGGTAGAGACCCAGTACTTC.

There are a few counts of this clonotype. The rearrangement joins TRBV7-9 to TRBJ1-3; TRBD1 agrees at 7 bases. V lost 4 bases to trimming and J lost 0 bases; unmatched junction nucleotides: 6. Germline assignment: CDR1 SEHNR and CDR2 FQNEAQ (reference sequence). This CDR3 is built from 16 residues. In DNA form, the CDR3 reads TGTGCCAGCAGCTCGGGACAGAAGACCTCTGGAAACACCATATATTTT. Protein: CASSSGQKTSGNTIYF.

The V and J genes are TRBV5-6 and TRBJ2-2; possible D gene TRBD2, 5 bases. Trimming removed 1 base from V and 5 bases from J, with 15 bases in between. Germline values: CDR1 SGHDT, CDR2 YYEEEE. The CDR3 contains 16 residues. The CDR3 spells CASSLSAGLFTGELFF. The CDR3 nucleotides read TGTGCCAGCAGCTTGTCCGCGGGCTTATTTACCGGGGAGCTGTTTTTT.

A few counts support this clonotype. J is TRBJ2-6 and V is TRBV5-1; 8 positions match TRBD1. This CDR3 comprises 18 residues. The germline gives CDR1 SGHRS, CDR2 YFSETQ. The V gene end was trimmed by 3 bases and the J gene end by 2 bases; junction bases not matched to a gene: 10. In nucleotides, the CDR3 is TGCGCCAGCAGCTCGAGAGGACAGGGTAATCCTGGGGCCAACGTCCTGACTTTC. Translating gives CASSSRGQGNPGANVLTF.